This T cell receptor (beta chain) was recorded in a study of blood T cells in healthy people across ages. This clonotype has a single count. The second PCR ran about 6 to 11 cycles with a sample-barcoded 5' primer and J-beta primers. TCRdb recomputed calls from the 5' RACE reads with MiXCR, one row per CDR3 protein. The sample lists just over 1 million distinct CDR3 sequences; less than 50% were seen once. The TCR was taken from a woman between 55 and 75 years old in good health. Sequencing was carried out using blood.

The CDR3 DNA is TGTGCCAGCAGCCCGGAACAGGGACCCCGGGAGCAGTACTTC. Translated: CASSPEQGPREQYF. The chain combines TRBV7-6 with TRBJ2-7, with D perhaps matching TRBD1 (6 bases). Trimming took 5 bases from V and 7 from J, leaving 18 bases between them. The V gene's germline CDR1 is SGHVS and CDR2 FNYEAQ. CDR3 length: 14 amino acids.